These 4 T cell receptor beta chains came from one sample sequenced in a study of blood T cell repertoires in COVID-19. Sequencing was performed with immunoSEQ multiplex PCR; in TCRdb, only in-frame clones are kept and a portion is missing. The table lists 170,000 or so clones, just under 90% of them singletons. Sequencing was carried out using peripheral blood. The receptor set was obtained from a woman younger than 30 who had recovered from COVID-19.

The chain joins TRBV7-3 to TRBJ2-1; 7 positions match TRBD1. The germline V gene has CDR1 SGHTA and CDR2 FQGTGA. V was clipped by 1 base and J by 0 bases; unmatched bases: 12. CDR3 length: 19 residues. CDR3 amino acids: CASSLKQGRTGSSYNEQFF. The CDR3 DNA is TGTGCCAGCAGCTTAAAACAAGGACGGACAGGAAGCTCCTACAATGAGCAGTTCTTC.

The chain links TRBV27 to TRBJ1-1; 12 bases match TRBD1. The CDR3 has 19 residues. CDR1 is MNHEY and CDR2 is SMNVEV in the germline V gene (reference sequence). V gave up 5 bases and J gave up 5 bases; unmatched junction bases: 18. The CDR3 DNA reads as TGTGCCAGCAGTCCCCCGTGGGGGACAGGGGGCAGGGTTGTAACTGAAGCTTTCTTT. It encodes CASSPPWGTGGRVVTEAFF.

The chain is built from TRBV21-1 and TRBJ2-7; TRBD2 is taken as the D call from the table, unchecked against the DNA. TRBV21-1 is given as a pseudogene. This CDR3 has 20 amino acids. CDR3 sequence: CASSKVAQLAHRTSEYEQYV. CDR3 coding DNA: TGTGCCAGCAGCAAAGTGGCCCAGCTTGCCCATAGGACTAGCGAGTACGAGCAGTACGTC.

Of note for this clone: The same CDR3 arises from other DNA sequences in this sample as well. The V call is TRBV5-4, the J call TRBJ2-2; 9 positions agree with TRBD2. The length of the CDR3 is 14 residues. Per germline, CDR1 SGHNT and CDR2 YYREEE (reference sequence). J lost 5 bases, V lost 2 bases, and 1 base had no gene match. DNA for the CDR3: TGTGCCAGCAGCTTAGCGGGGGGTACCGGGGAGCTGTTTTTT. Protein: CASSLAGGTGELFF.